These T cell receptor beta chains were read from a single sample in a study of memory CD4+ T cells and cytomegalovirus serostatus. Generated by immunoSEQ multiplex PCR, the TCRdb table keeps only in-frame clones and is missing some. Of 50,000 or so clones in the sample, about four fifths were seen once. The sample consisted of memory CD4+ T cells from blood. The receptors were sampled from an adult in good health and CMV-seronegative. The CDR3 runs from the conserved cysteine through the conserved F or W. The order of the fields is clone size, V gene, J gene, D gene, CDR3 DNA, CDR3 protein. D genes are given only for firm matches. Clone size is shown for a subset of rows, as once, few, many or a class of expanded clone.

.	TRBV6-6	TRBJ1-1	TRBD1	TGTGCCAGCAGTCGGGACAGCTCCACTGAAGCTTTCTTT	CASSRDSSTEAFF
.	TRBV19	TRBJ1-1	TRBD1	TGTGCCAGTAGTATAGGGGGACAGGGAATCACTGAAGCTTTCTTT	CASSIGGQGITEAFF
once	TRBV28	TRBJ1-2	.	TGTGCCAGCACCCCGGGGGCGCGGAATGGCTACACCTTC	CASTPGARNGYTF
.	TRBV6-1	TRBJ1-3	.	TGTGCCAGCAAATTGAGCTCTGGAAACACCATATATTTT	CASKLSSGNTIYF
few	TRBV30	TRBJ1-2	TRBD1	TGTGCCGGAAAACGGGACAGGGGGGTTCGTGGCTACACCTTC	CAGKRDRGVRGYTF
.	TRBV14	TRBJ2-1	TRBD2	TGTGCCAGCAGCCCACTAGCGGGGCGGTCCTACAATGAGCAGTTCTTC	CASSPLAGRSYNEQFF
.	TRBV7-2	TRBJ1-2	.	TGTGCCAGCAGCTTAGTCCCAGGGTATGGCTACACCTTC	CASSLVPGYGYTF
.	TRBV9	TRBJ1-1	.	TGTGCCAGCAGCGTAGTGGACTCCCGGAACACTGAAGCTTTCTTT	CASSVVDSRNTEAFF
.	TRBV27	TRBJ1-4	.	TGTGCCAGCAGCCGAGGGGTCGGTAATGAAAAACTGTTTTTT	CASSRGVGNEKLFF
.	TRBV5-1	TRBJ1-2	.	TGCGCCAGCAGCTTGGACACTACCGGGGGGCAAAATGGCTACACCTTC	CASSLDTTGGQNGYTF
.	TRBV4-3	TRBJ2-3	.	TGCGCCAGCAGCCAAGATCCAGGGGGGGCGCGAGGCACAGATACGCAGTATTTT	CASSQDPGGARGTDTQYF
.	TRBV5-1	TRBJ2-1	TRBD2	TGCGCCAGCAGTTCCAGCGGGGGGGAATCCTACAATGAGCAGTTCTTC	CASSSSGGESYNEQFF
.	TRBV30	TRBJ1-2	.	TGTGCCTGGAGTGGCCCTTTTAACTATGGCTACACCTTC	CAWSGPFNYGYTF
few	TRBV12-5	TRBJ2-1	TRBD2	TGTGCTAGTGGTTCGGGACTAGCGGTTAACAATGAGCAGTTCTTC	CASGSGLAVNNEQFF
.	TRBV7-2	TRBJ2-3	TRBD2	TGTGCCAGCAGCAGCGCACTAGCGGGGGGGCCCGATACGCAGTATTTT	CASSSALAGGPDTQYF
.	TRBV10-2	TRBJ2-7	TRBD1	TGCGCCAGCAGTGAGAGGGCTGGACAGGGGGCTGTGTTCGAGCAGTACTTC	CASSERAGQGAVFEQYF
.	TRBV6-5	TRBJ1-1	.	TGTGCCAGCAGTTCGACAGGGAACACTGAAGCTTTCTTT	CASSSTGNTEAFF
.	TRBV2	TRBJ2-1	.	TGTGCCAGCAGGGTGCAGACATCCTACAATGAGCAGTTCTTC	CASRVQTSYNEQFF
.	TRBV2	TRBJ1-1	TRBD1	TGTGCCAGCAGCCCACAGGGGGCGTTATCTGAAGCTTTCTTT	CASSPQGALSEAFF
.	TRBV5-6	TRBJ2-5	.	TGTGCCAGCAGCTTAAGGAGAGAGACCCAGTACTTC	CASSLRRETQYF
.	TRBV7-2	TRBJ1-2	.	TGTGCCAGCAGCGACGGTAGTTCCCCTTACTATGGCTACACCTTC	CASSDGSSPYYGYTF
few	TRBV7-2	TRBJ1-5	TRBD1	TGTGCCAGCAGCCCAGGGGGGGGCGCCGGACAGCCCCAGCATTTT	CASSPGGGAGQPQHF
.	TRBV5-1	TRBJ2-3	.	TGCGCCAGCAGGGGAGGGGGACAGAGCACAGATACGCAGTATTTT	CASRGGGQSTDTQYF
few	TRBV7-9	TRBJ1-1	TRBD1	TGTGCCAGCAGCCCGGATATATACGACAGGGGGGCTGAAGCTTTCTTT	CASSPDIYDRGAEAFF
.	TRBV7-9	TRBJ1-3	.	TGTGCCAGCAGCTTAGGGACTATGCGTGGAAACACCATATATTTT	CASSLGTMRGNTIYF
once	TRBV14	TRBJ1-6	.	TGTGCCAGCAGCCCCCTTTATAATTCACCCCTCCACTTT	CASSPLYNSPLHF
.	TRBV5-1	TRBJ2-3	.	TGCGCCAGCAGCTTTAAGGGGTCCGGACGGCGCACAGATACGCAGTATTTT	CASSFKGSGRRTDTQYF
.	TRBV2	TRBJ2-7	.	TGTGCCAGCAGTGATTCCCGACAGGGACTCGAGCAGTACTTC	CASSDSRQGLEQYF
.	TRBV10-3	TRBJ2-5	TRBD1	TGTGCCATCAGTGATAGGGGGCGGGAAGAGACCCAGTACTTC	CAISDRGREETQYF
.	TRBV5-1	TRBJ2-1	.	TGCGCCAGCAGCTTTGGCCCTACGAATGAGCAGTTCTTC	CASSFGPTNEQFF
.	TRBV7-8	TRBJ2-1	.	TGTGCCAGCAGCCCCCAACAGGGAAGCTCCTACAATGAGCAGTTCTTC	CASSPQQGSSYNEQFF
.	TRBV6-5	TRBJ1-3	.	TGTGCCAGCAGTTACGGGAGTCTCTCTGGAAACACCATATATTTT	CASSYGSLSGNTIYF
few	TRBV5-1	TRBJ2-1	.	TGCGCCAGCAACCTCAATGAGGCTAGCTCCTACAATGAGCAGTTCTTC	CASNLNEASSYNEQFF
once	TRBV15	TRBJ1-2	.	TGTGCCACCAGCAGCCTTATAAATCCCAGGAGAACAGAGACTAACTATGGCTACACCTTC	CATSSLINPRRTETNYGYTF
few	TRBV5-6	TRBJ1-1	TRBD1	TGTGCCAGCAATCCACAGGGGAGGAACACTGAAGCTTTCTTT	CASNPQGRNTEAFF
.	TRBV4-2	TRBJ1-2	TRBD1	TGTGCCAGCAGCACGACCGGGACAGGGCACTATGGCTACACCTTC	CASSTTGTGHYGYTF
.	TRBV5-4	TRBJ1-5	.	TGTGCCAGCAGCTTTTCGGGGAGCAATCAGCCCCAGCATTTT	CASSFSGSNQPQHF
.	TRBV6-1	TRBJ1-2	.	TGTGCCAGCACCTGGGGGGGCAGTAATGACTATGGCTACACCTTC	CASTWGGSNDYGYTF
.	TRBV5-6	TRBJ2-7	.	TGTGCCAGCAGCTTCATACAGGCCTACGAGCAGTACTTC	CASSFIQAYEQYF
.	TRBV7-8	TRBJ2-2	TRBD2	TGTGCCAGCAGCTACAGCGGGGGGGCCGCCGGGGAGCTGTTTTTT	CASSYSGGAAGELFF
.	TRBV7-9	TRBJ2-1	TRBD2	TGTGCCAGCAGCTTAGGGACGGCGGGGGTTGAGCAGTTCTTC	CASSLGTAGVEQFF
few	TRBV5-6	TRBJ1-6	TRBD1	TGTGCCAGCAGCTTCGGGACAGATAATTCACCCCTCCACTTT	CASSFGTDNSPLHF